These 18 T cell receptor beta chains came from one sample sequenced in a study of T cells after yellow fever vaccination. TCRdb reprocessed the 5' RACE reads via MiXCR and lists one record per CDR3 protein. Among under 200,000 distinct CDR3 sequences listed, approximately 10% were seen once. Sample: CD8+ T cells sorted from PBMCs, taken 15 days after the yellow fever booster vaccination. The origin of the receptors is a man younger than 35 who received the YFV17D yellow fever vaccine.

V usage is TRBV6-1 and J usage is TRBJ2-7, with 12 bases that match TRBD1. The CDR3 contains 16 residues. Germline lookup yields CDR1 MNHNS and CDR2 SASEGT. The junction had 8 bases not matched to a gene; V was cut back by 2 bases and J by 6 bases. CDR3: CASSETRDRGLFEQYV. The CDR3 nucleotides read TGTGCCAGCAGTGAAACCCGGGACAGGGGGCTGTTCGAGCAGTACGTC.

This clonotype has more than one count but fewer than ten. The V and J genes are TRBV7-9 and TRBJ2-3; D tentatively fits TRBD1 or TRBD2 (5 bases each). Germline lookup yields CDR1 SEHNR and CDR2 FQNEAQ (reference sequence). V was trimmed by 5 bases and J by 4 bases, leaving 13 bases between them. The CDR3 has 14 amino acids. Here the CDR3 reads CASSPSGLADTQYF. CDR3 bases: TGTGCCAGCAGCCCCTCGGGGCTTGCAGATACGCAGTATTTT.

The chain uses TRBV15 and TRBJ2-1; D remains unclear. The CDR3 loop spans 16 amino acids. CDR1 is LNHNV and CDR2 is YYDKDF in the germline V gene (reference sequence). V lost 0 bases to trimming and J lost 0 bases, with 9 bases between them. The CDR3 DNA is TGTGCCACCAGCAGAGATCTAGTAAGCTCCTACAATGAGCAGTTCTTC. Amino acids: CATSRDLVSSYNEQFF.

This chain joins TRBV27 and TRBJ2-1, with 7 positions matching TRBD2. The germline V gene has CDR1 MNHEY and CDR2 SMNVEV (reference sequence). Losses at the gene ends were 1 base for V and 4 bases for J; bases not matched to a gene: 10. The CDR3 is 17 amino acids. The CDR3 loop is CASSLWGSGERYNEQFF. The DNA for the CDR3 is TGTGCCAGCAGTTTATGGGGAAGCGGGGAAAGATACAATGAGCAGTTCTTC.

The table lists this clonotype with a few counts. The gene calls are TRBV11-2 and TRBJ2-7; no firm D call. This CDR3 spans 14 amino acids. Looked up from germline, CDR1 is SGHAT and CDR2 is FQNNGV. V lost 1 base and J 1 base, leaving 8 bases between the germline ends. This chain's CDR3 is CASSLATGSYEQYV. The CDR3 DNA reads TGTGCCAGCAGCTTAGCTACGGGTTCCTACGAGCAGTACGTC.

The rearrangement links TRBV4-1 to TRBJ1-5, with D maybe TRBD1 (6 bases). V was shortened by 4 bases and J by 4 bases, with 20 bases between the two germline ends. CDR3 length: 17 residues. The V gene's germline CDR1 is MGHRA and CDR2 YSYEKL. The CDR3 DNA reads TGCGCCAGCAGCCCGGGTCCCTTAGGCAGGGGAAATCAGCCCCAGCATTTT. Translated, it gives CASSPGPLGRGNQPQHF.

The chain combines TRBV7-9 with TRBJ1-2; a possible D gene is TRBD1 (6 bases). Deletions cut 5 bases from V and 4 bases from J, with 11 bases between. The CDR3 length is 13 residues. Germline V gene lookup returns CDR1 SEHNR and CDR2 FQNEAQ (reference sequence). CDR3 in DNA: TGTGCCAGCAGCCCCGCAGGGGCCTATGGCTACACCTTC. Its protein is CASSPAGAYGYTF.

This clonotype was counted only a few times. The chain has TRBV4-1 and TRBJ1-2, with 8 bases matching TRBD1. CDR1 and CDR2 from the germline V gene are MGHRA and YSYEKL. V lost 4 bases and J lost 0; bases outside the gene matches: 1. The CDR3 covers 14 residues. The CDR3 nucleotides are TGCGCCAGCAGCCGGACAGGGTCTAACTATGGCTACACCTTC. It encodes CASSRTGSNYGYTF.

This clonotype was detected only a few times. The chain joins TRBV4-1 to TRBJ2-2; TRBD1 agrees at 8 bases. CDR3 length equals 16 residues. CDR1 is MGHRA and CDR2 is YSYEKL in the germline V gene. Unmatched junction bases numbered 9, after V lost 3 bases and J lost 6 bases. DNA for the CDR3: TGCGCCAGCAGCCACCAGGACAGGGTTTTTCCCGGGGAGCTGTTTTTT. Its translation: CASSHQDRVFPGELFF.

The rearrangement uses TRBV7-2 and TRBJ1-4; D is possibly TRBD1 (6 bases). CDR1 and CDR2 from the germline V gene are SGHTA and FQGNSA. The germline V and J ends were trimmed by 1 base and 0 bases, with 12 bases remaining between them. The CDR3 is 17 amino acids. The CDR3 DNA reads TGTGCCAGCAGCTTAGGGGGGCTTCGAACAACTAATGAAAAACTGTTTTTT. This gives the protein CASSLGGLRTTNEKLFF.

The V gene is TRBV19, the J gene TRBJ1-1; 8 bases line up with TRBD1. Germline loops: CDR1 LNHDA, CDR2 SQIVND (reference sequence). With 8 bases clipped from V and 7 bases from J, the junction kept 6 bases outside the gene matches. The CDR3 is 12 residues long. The CDR3 protein is CASSTGEDEAFF. The CDR3 nucleotides read TGTGCCAGTTCGACAGGGGAGGATGAAGCTTTCTTT.

This clonotype was recorded at least ten times. The rearrangement joins TRBV20-1 to TRBJ2-7, with 7 bases that match TRBD2. Germline assignment: CDR1 DFQATT and CDR2 SNEGSKA (reference sequence). The CDR3 covers 15 residues. V was clipped by 1 base and J by 2 bases; unmatched bases: 8. The CDR3 DNA is TGCAGTGCTAGAGCTGCGGAGGGAGGGGCCTACGAGCAGTACTTC. This sequence encodes CSARAAEGGAYEQYF.

This clonotype was seen a handful of times. The rearrangement links TRBV1 to TRBJ2-5. TRBV1 is a pseudogene segment. The CDR3 consists of 14 residues. CDR3 in DNA: TGCACCAGCAGCCAAGATTTTCGGGGAGAGACCCAGTACTTC. It is translated as CTSSQDFRGETQYF.

The table lists this clonotype with a few counts. The chain links TRBV7-3 to TRBJ2-3; D ambiguous. The V and J ends lost 5 bases and 0 bases respectively, with 12 bases between them. Germline CDR1 and CDR2: SGHTA and FQGTGA. The CDR3 has 15 amino acids. CDR3 amino acids: CASSALKSSTDTQYF. In DNA, the CDR3 is TGTGCCAGCAGCGCATTAAAATCTAGCACAGATACGCAGTATTTT. The whole variable domain, remainder taken from reference TRBV7-3 and TRBJ2-3, is GAGVSQTPSNKVTEKGKYVELRCDPISGHTALYWYRQSLGQGPEFLIYFQGTGAADDSGLPNDRFFAVRPEGSVSTLKIQRTERGDSAVYLCASSALKSSTDTQYFGPGTRLTVL.

This clonotype came up many times. The chain links TRBV27 to TRBJ2-3; TRBD1 might be the D (6 bases). Per the germline V gene, CDR1 is MNHEY and CDR2 is SMNVEV (reference sequence). The CDR3 contains 14 residues. Trimming pared 3 bases from V and 1 base from J, leaving 8 bases between. Here the CDR3 DNA reads TGTGCCAGCAGTTTTGCAGGGGGCACAGATACGCAGTATTTT. It encodes CASSFAGGTDTQYF.

The sample holds a few counts of this clonotype. This chain links TRBV6-2 or TRBV6-3 with TRBJ1-5; D not resolved. Germline lookup yields CDR1 MNHEY and CDR2 SVGEGT. V lost 6 bases, J lost 6 bases, and 9 bases lay in between. The CDR3 length is 12 residues. The DNA for the CDR3 is TGTGCCAGCAGCCGGGTAGGTCAGCCCCAGCATTTT. This gives the protein CASSRVGQPQHF.

This clonotype occurred a few times. V is TRBV4-3 and J is TRBJ2-3; 12 bases align to TRBD2. Germline V gene sequence: CDR1 LGHNA, CDR2 YSLEER. The CDR3 runs to 16 residues. With V trimmed by 2 bases and J by 3 bases, 3 bases remained unmatched. The CDR3 coding sequence is TGCGCCAGCAGCCAAACTAGCGGGGGGTTAACAGATACGCAGTATTTT. It codes for CASSQTSGGLTDTQYF.

In its sample, this clonotype was seen a few times. The chain combines TRBV4-2 with TRBJ2-1; D perhaps matches TRBD2 (5 bases). V dropped 1 base and J dropped 7 bases, with 17 bases sitting between them. Per the germline V gene, CDR1 is LGHNA and CDR2 is YNFKEQ. The length of the CDR3 is 16 residues. The CDR3 DNA sequence: TGTGCCAGCAGCCAAGTTGAGGGAAGTGGACCAAATGAGCAGTTCTTC. This encodes CASSQVEGSGPNEQFF.